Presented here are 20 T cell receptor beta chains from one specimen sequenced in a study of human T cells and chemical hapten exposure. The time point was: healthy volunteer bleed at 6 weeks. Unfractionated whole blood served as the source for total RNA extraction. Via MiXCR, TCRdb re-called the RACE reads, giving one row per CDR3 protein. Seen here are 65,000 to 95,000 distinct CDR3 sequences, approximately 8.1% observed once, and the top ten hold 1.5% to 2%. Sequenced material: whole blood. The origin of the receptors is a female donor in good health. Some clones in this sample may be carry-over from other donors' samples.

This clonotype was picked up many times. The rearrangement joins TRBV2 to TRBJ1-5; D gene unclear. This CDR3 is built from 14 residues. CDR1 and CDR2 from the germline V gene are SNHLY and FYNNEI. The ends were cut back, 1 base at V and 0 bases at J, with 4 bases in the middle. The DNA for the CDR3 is TGTGCCAGCAGTGAAGTGTATAGCAATCAGCCCCAGCATTTT. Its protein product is CASSEVYSNQPQHF.

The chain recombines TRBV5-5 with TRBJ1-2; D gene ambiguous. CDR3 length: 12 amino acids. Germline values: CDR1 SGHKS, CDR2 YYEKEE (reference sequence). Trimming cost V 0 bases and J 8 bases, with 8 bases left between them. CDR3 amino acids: CASSLVSAGYTF. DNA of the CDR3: TGTGCCAGCAGCTTGGTTTCCGCGGGCTACACCTTC.

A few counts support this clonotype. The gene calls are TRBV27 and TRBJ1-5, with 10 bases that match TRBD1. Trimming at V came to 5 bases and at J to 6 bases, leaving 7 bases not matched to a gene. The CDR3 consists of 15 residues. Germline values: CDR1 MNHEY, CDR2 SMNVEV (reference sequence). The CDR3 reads CASSATGGRFQPQHF. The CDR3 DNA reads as TGTGCCAGCAGTGCGACAGGGGGCCGGTTTCAGCCCCAGCATTTT.

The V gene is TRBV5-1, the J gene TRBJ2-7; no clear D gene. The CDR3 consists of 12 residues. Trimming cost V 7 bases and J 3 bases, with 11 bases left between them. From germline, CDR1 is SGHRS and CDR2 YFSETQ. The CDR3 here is CASSYDLYEQYF. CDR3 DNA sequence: TGCGCCAGCTCTTACGACCTCTACGAGCAGTACTTC.

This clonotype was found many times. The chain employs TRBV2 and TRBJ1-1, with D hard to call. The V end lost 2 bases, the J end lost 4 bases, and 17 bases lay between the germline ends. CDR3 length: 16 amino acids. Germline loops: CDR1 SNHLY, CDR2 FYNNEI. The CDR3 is CASSELTPILTTEAFF. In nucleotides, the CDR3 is TGTGCCAGCAGTGAACTGACACCGATCCTTACCACTGAAGCTTTCTTT.

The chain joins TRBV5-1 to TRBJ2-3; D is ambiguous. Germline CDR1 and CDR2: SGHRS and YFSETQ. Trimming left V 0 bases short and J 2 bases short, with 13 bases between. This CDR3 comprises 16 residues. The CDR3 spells CASSLAFASITDTQYF. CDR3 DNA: TGCGCCAGCAGCTTGGCCTTCGCCAGTATCACAGATACGCAGTATTTT.

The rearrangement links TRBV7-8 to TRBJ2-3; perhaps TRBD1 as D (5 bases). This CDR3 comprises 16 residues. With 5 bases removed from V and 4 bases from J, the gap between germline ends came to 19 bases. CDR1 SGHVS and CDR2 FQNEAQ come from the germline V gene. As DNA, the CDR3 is TGTGCCAGCAGCCCCCGGACATTACGAGGAGCAGATACGCAGTATTTT. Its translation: CASSPRTLRGADTQYF.

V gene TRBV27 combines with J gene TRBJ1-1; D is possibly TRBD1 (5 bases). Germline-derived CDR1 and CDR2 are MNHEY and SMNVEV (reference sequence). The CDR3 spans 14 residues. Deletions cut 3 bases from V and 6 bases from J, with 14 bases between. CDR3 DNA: TGTGCCAGCAGTTTTTGGGGCATGAGGTCTGAAGCTTTCTTT. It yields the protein CASSFWGMRSEAFF.

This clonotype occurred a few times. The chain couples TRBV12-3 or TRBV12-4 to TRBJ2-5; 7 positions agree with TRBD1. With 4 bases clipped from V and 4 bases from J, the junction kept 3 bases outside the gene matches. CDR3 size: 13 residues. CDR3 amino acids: CASSSGQRETQYF. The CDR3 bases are TGTGCCAGCAGTTCGGGACAGCGAGAGACCCAGTACTTC.

The CDR3 protein is CASSNRLAMFAIEQYF. The CDR3 DNA reads as TGCGCCAGCAGCAATCGACTAGCCATGTTTGCCATCGAGCAGTACTTC. The chain couples TRBV5-1 to TRBJ2-7; 7 positions match TRBD2. Losses at the gene ends were 4 bases for V and 6 bases for J; bases not matched to a gene: 16. Germline-derived CDR1 and CDR2 are SGHRS and YFSETQ. This CDR3 region has 16 residues.

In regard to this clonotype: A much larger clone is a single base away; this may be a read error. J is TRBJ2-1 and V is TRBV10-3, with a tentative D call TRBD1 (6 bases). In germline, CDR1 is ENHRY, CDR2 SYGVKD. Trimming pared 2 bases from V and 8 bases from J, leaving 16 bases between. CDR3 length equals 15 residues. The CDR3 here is CAISELTGMGDEQFF. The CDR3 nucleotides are TGTGCCATCAGTGAGCTAACAGGGATGGGCGATGAGCAGTTCTTC.

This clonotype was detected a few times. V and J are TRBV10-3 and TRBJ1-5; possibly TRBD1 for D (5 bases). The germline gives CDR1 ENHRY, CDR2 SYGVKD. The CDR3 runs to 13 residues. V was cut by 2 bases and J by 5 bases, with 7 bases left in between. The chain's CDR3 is CAISEAGYQPQHF. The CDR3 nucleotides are TGTGCCATCAGTGAGGCAGGGTATCAGCCCCAGCATTTT.

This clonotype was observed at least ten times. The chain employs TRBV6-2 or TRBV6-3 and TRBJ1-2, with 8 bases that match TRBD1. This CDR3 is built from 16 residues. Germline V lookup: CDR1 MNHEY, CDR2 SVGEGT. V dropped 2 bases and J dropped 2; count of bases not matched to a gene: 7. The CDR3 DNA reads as TGTGCCAGCAGTTACCGCCCGACAGGGGCCAACTATGGCTACACCTTC. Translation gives CASSYRPTGANYGYTF.

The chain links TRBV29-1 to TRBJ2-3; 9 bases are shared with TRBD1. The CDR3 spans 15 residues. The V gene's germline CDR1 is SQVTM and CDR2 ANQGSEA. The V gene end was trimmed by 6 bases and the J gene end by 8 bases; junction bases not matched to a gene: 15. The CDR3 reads CSVPSTGGSAGTQYF. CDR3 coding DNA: TGCAGCGTCCCATCGACAGGGGGGTCAGCCGGTACGCAGTATTTT.

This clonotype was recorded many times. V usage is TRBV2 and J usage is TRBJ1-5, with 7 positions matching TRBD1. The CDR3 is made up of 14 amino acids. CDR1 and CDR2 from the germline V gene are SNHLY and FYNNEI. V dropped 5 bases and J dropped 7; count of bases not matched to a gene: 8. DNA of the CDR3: TGTGCCAGCAGTTCACAGGGGAGGTACCAGCCCCAGCATTTT. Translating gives CASSSQGRYQPQHF.

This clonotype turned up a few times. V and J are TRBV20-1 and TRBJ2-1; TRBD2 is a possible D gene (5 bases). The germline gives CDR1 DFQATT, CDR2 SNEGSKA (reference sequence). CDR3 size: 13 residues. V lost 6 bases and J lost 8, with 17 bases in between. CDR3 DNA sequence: TGCAGTGCCGCCCGGGCGCCGGGGTATGAGCAGTTCTTC. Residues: CSAARAPGYEQFF.

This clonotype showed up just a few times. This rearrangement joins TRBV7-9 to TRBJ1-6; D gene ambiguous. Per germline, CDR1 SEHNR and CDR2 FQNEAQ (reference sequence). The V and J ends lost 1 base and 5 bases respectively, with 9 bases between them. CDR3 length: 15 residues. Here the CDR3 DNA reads TGTGCCAGCAGCTTAGGAGGTTCTGATAATTCACCCCTCCACTTT. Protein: CASSLGGSDNSPLHF.

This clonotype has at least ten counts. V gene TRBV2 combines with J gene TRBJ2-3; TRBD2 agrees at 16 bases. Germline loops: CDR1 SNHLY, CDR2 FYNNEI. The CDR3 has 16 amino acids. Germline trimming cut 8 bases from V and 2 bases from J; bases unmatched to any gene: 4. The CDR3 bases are TGTGCCAGCGGGACTAGCGGGGGGGGTTTCACAGATACGCAGTATTTT. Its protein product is CASGTSGGGFTDTQYF.

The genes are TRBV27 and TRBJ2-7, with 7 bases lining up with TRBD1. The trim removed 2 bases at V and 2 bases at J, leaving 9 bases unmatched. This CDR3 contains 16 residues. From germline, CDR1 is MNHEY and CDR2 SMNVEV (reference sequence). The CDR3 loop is CASSLEGGAIPYEQYF. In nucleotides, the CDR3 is TGTGCCAGCAGTTTAGAAGGGGGCGCGATCCCCTACGAGCAGTACTTC.

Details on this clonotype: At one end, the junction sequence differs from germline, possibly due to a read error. CDR3 in DNA: TGTGCCAGCTCCACAGGGGGGAACAGCGGGGAGCTGTTTTTT. It translates to CASSTGGNSGELFF. The chain joins TRBV18 to TRBJ2-2; 8 bases align to TRBD1. Germline CDR1 and CDR2: KGHSH and LQKENI. The CDR3 is 14 amino acids.